A single sample is the source of the 24 T cell receptor beta chains below, sequenced in a study of T cells in Graves' hyperthyroidism and ophthalmopathy (dated by TCRdb to about 2019). Libraries were constructed by multiplex PCR. Sequencing used an Illumina HiSeq 2000. Amplification of TCR beta CDR3 regions was carried out from RNA transcripts. The TCR CDR3 was subjected to a first round of RT-PCR using the HTBI primer set and the Qiagen OneStep RT-PCR kit. The public reads were quality trimmed at Q25 with fastp and then assembled into clones with MiXCR by TCRdb, keeping productive beta chains. Each CDR3 protein gets just one entry, which takes the most common genes and DNA from the rows behind it. The sample contains 640,000 or so distinct CDR3 sequences, 14% to 15% of them found a single time. The ten largest account for 3.5% to 4.5% of the sample. Sequenced: blood. The source of these receptors is a middle-aged woman with Graves' ophthalmopathy.

The chain is built from TRBV5-6 and TRBJ1-1; TRBD1 matches at 7 bases. Trimming removed 2 bases from V and 5 bases from J; junction bases left unmatched: 6. Germline assignment: CDR1 SGHDT and CDR2 YYEEEE. The CDR3 totals 14 residues. CDR3 loop: CASSLVTGRTEAFF. The CDR3 DNA reads TGTGCCAGCAGCTTAGTGACAGGGCGAACTGAAGCTTTCTTT.

This clonotype was recorded at least ten times. This chain links TRBV28 with TRBJ2-7; possibly TRBD1 for D (5 bases). There are 13 residues in the CDR3. Germline V gene lookup returns CDR1 MDHEN and CDR2 SYDVKM. The germline V and J ends were trimmed by 5 bases and 3 bases, with 11 bases remaining between them. In DNA form, the CDR3 reads TGTGCCAGCAGTGGACAAAGCCTCTACGAGCAGTACTTC. Its protein is CASSGQSLYEQYF.

This clonotype was recorded at least ten times. The junction differs from germline at one of its ends, possibly a read error. V gene TRBV27 combines with J gene TRBJ1-2, with a weak D call TRBD1 (5 bases). There are 15 residues in the CDR3. Germline V gene data show CDR1 as MNHEY and CDR2 as SMNVEV (reference sequence). The CDR3 coding sequence is TGTGCCAGCAGCTTATCTCTCGACAGCGTCTATGGCTACACCTTC. This codes for CASSLSLDSVYGYTF.

Many counts were recorded for this clonotype. The V call is TRBV29-1, the J call TRBJ2-7, with TRBD1 matching 8 bases. Germline CDR1 and CDR2: SQVTM and ANQGSEA. V gave up 2 bases and J gave up 5 bases; unmatched junction bases: 11. The CDR3 totals 15 residues. CDR3 DNA: TGCAGCGTTGAAATAGGTGTAGGACAGGGCGACGAGCAGTACTTC. It translates to CSVEIGVGQGDEQYF.

This clonotype was observed at least ten times. The V and J genes are TRBV6-2 or TRBV6-3 and TRBJ2-7; no firm D call. Germline V gives CDR1 MNHEY, CDR2 SVGEGT. The CDR3 length is 14 residues. Trimming removed 5 bases at V and 6 bases at J, with 17 bases between. The DNA of the CDR3 is TGTGCCAGCAGTACCAACACGGCCGGAATCGAGCAGTACTTC. This gives the protein CASSTNTAGIEQYF.

Details on this clonotype: Mismatch with germline at one junction end may stem from a read error. The chain carries TRBV10-1 and TRBJ2-7, with D unclear. CDR3 size: 13 residues. Germline V lookup: CDR1 WNHNN, CDR2 SYGVQD (reference sequence). The CDR3 spells CATSHSNSYEQYF. The CDR3 region has the DNA TGCGCCACCAGTCATAGCAATTCCTACGAGCAGTACTTC.

This clonotype was found many times. The chain uses TRBV5-1 and TRBJ2-7; TRBD2 agrees at 13 bases. The CDR3 is 15 amino acids. With V trimmed by 2 bases and J by 5 bases, 4 bases remained unmatched. CDR1 is SGHRS, CDR2 YFSETQ, per germline. This CDR3 is CASSFGGLAGDEQYF. The CDR3 DNA is TGCGCCAGCAGCTTCGGAGGACTAGCGGGAGACGAGCAGTACTTC.

This clonotype showed up many times. The chain has TRBV6-1 and TRBJ2-2, with a tentative D call TRBD2 (6 bases). Germline lookup yields CDR1 MNHNS and CDR2 SASEGT. V lost 3 bases and J 5 bases, leaving 7 bases between the germline ends. The CDR3 sequence is 13 residues long. CDR3 in DNA: TGTGCCAGCAGTGAGGAGGGGACCGGGGAGCTGTTTTTT. Protein sequence: CASSEEGTGELFF.

This clonotype was recorded many times. The chain combines TRBV27 with TRBJ2-2, with TRBD2 matching 11 bases. V trimming: 5 bases; J trimming: 8 bases; junction bases outside the gene matches: 10. The length of the CDR3 is 16 residues. CDR1 is MNHEY, CDR2 SMNVEV, per germline (reference sequence). The CDR3 here is CASSTLAGDRTGELFF. The CDR3 nucleotides read TGTGCCAGCAGTACACTAGCGGGAGATCGAACTGGGGAGCTGTTTTTT.

This clonotype was seen at least ten times. This chain uses TRBV12-3 or TRBV12-4 with TRBJ1-5; D gene uncertain. Trimming took 1 base from V and 5 from J, leaving 6 bases between them. There are 13 residues in the CDR3. DNA for the CDR3: TGTGCCAGCAGTTTAGAGTTTTATCAGCCCCAGCATTTT. It translates to CASSLEFYQPQHF.

A remark on this clonotype: The junction differs from germline at one of its ends, possibly a read error. V and J are TRBV19 and TRBJ2-2; possible D gene TRBD2, 5 bases. Looked up from germline, CDR1 is LNHDA and CDR2 is SQIVND (reference sequence). This CDR3 has 16 amino acids. Here the CDR3 reads CASNRLGVLDTGELVF. Here the CDR3 DNA reads TGTGCAAGTAACCGTCTCGGAGTTCTTGACACCGGGGAGCTGGTTTTT.

V and J are TRBV7-2 and TRBJ2-5; no definite D call. CDR3 length equals 15 residues. Germline CDR1 reads SGHTA; CDR2 reads FQGNSA. Trimming shortened V by 4 bases and J by 1 base, and 13 bases separated the two germline ends. The CDR3 DNA follows: TGTGCCAGCAGCTACCACTCGGAGCCCCAAGAGACCCAGTACTTC. Its translation: CASSYHSEPQETQYF.

This clonotype occurred many times. The chain joins TRBV28 to TRBJ2-6; 10 nucleotides match TRBD1. The CDR3 has 19 amino acids. Germline CDR1 and CDR2: MDHEN and SYDVKM. Germline trimming cut 6 bases from V and 4 bases from J; bases unmatched to any gene: 15. This chain's CDR3 is CASSPDPGQGILGANVLTF. The DNA of the CDR3 is TGTGCCAGCAGCCCCGACCCGGGACAGGGGATCTTAGGGGCCAACGTCCTGACTTTC.

This clonotype has at least ten counts. This chain uses TRBV19 with TRBJ1-1, with no clear D. Trimming took off 3 bases at V and 1 base at J, with 6 bases between the two ends. From germline, CDR1 is LNHDA and CDR2 SQIVND (reference sequence). The CDR3 is 13 residues long. In DNA form, the CDR3 reads TGTGCCAGTAGTATCGAGCCGAACACTGAAGCTTTCTTT. It specifies CASSIEPNTEAFF.

In its sample, this clonotype was seen many times. The chain employs TRBV2 and TRBJ1-5; TRBD1 matches 9 bases. The CDR3 spans 14 residues. CDR1 and CDR2 from the germline V gene are SNHLY and FYNNEI. V lost 8 bases and J lost 7; bases outside the gene matches: 9. CDR3 in amino acids: CASLRTGADQPQHF. The CDR3 nucleotides are TGTGCCAGCCTTCGGACAGGGGCAGACCAGCCCCAGCATTTT.

The rearrangement links TRBV28 to TRBJ2-5, with a tentative D call TRBD2 (6 bases). The CDR3 sequence is 14 residues long. Germline CDR1 reads MDHEN; CDR2 reads SYDVKM. Between the trimmed V and J ends, which lost 6 bases and 1 base, there was a span of 12 bases. The CDR3 loop is CASRTPGVQETQYF. The CDR3 DNA sequence: TGTGCCAGCAGGACCCCGGGAGTCCAAGAGACCCAGTACTTC. Looking up the rest from reference TRBV28 and TRBJ2-5 gives the full variable domain: DVKVTQSSRYLVKRTGEKVFLECVQDMDHENMFWYRQDPGLGLRLIYFSYDVKMKEKGDIPEGYSVSREKKERFSLILESASTNQTSMYLCASRTPGVQETQYFGPGTRLLVL.

This clonotype was counted ten times or more. V gene TRBV2 combines with J gene TRBJ1-2, with 7 bases aligning to TRBD1. This CDR3 spans 13 amino acids. V lost 6 bases to trimming and J lost 4 bases; unmatched junction nucleotides: 5. The germline V gene encodes CDR1 SNHLY and CDR2 FYNNEI. The CDR3 loop is CASSRGQPYGYTF. The CDR3 nucleotides are TGTGCCAGCAGCCGGGGACAGCCCTATGGCTACACCTTC.

Many counts were recorded for this clonotype. This chain links TRBV7-9 with TRBJ2-7; D unresolved. V was clipped by 1 base and J by 1 base, with 8 bases between them. The CDR3 covers 14 residues. CDR1 is SEHNR and CDR2 is FQNEAQ in the germline V gene (reference sequence). CDR3 in amino acids: CASSLVDGSYEQYF. Written as DNA, the CDR3 is TGTGCCAGCAGCTTAGTGGACGGATCCTACGAGCAGTACTTC.

This chain links TRBV7-9 with TRBJ2-5; D gene unclear. The CDR3 runs to 12 residues. CDR1 is SEHNR and CDR2 is FQNEAQ in the germline V gene (reference sequence). The ends were cut back, 3 bases at V and 4 bases at J, with 6 bases in the middle. CDR3 region: CASSFLLETQYF. The CDR3 DNA is TGTGCCAGCAGCTTTCTTTTAGAGACCCAGTACTTC.

This clonotype was seen repeatedly, ten times or more. This chain links TRBV12-3 or TRBV12-4 with TRBJ2-7; 10 nucleotides match TRBD2. The CDR3 totals 16 residues. V trimming: 3 bases; J trimming: 2 bases; junction bases outside the gene matches: 7. The CDR3 is CASSFGLLAGTYEQYF. CDR3 coding DNA: TGTGCCAGCAGTTTTGGTTTACTAGCGGGAACCTACGAGCAGTACTTC.

The chain employs TRBV30 and TRBJ1-1; D unresolved. This CDR3 comprises 10 residues. The germline V gene has CDR1 GTSNPN and CDR2 SVGIG (reference sequence). The V end lost 7 bases, the J end lost 0 bases, and 3 bases lay between the germline ends. The CDR3 DNA reads TGTGCCTTTGTGAACACTGAAGCTTTCTTT. This encodes CAFVNTEAFF.

This clonotype has at least ten counts. This sequence joins TRBV6-2 or TRBV6-3 and TRBJ1-2, with D possibly TRBD1 on 5 matching bases. Germline-derived CDR1 and CDR2 are MNHEY and SVGEGT. This CDR3 comprises 19 residues. V lost 2 bases and J 2 bases, leaving 24 bases between the germline ends. The CDR3 loop is CASSYDGRRGSRSNYGYTF. The CDR3 DNA is TGTGCCAGCAGTTACGATGGCAGGCGGGGGAGTAGGAGCAACTATGGCTACACCTTC.

This clonotype came up many times. The chain has TRBV6-5 and TRBJ2-5; a weak D match, TRBD2 (6 bases). V dropped 4 bases and J dropped 2 bases, with 14 bases sitting between them. Germline assignment: CDR1 MNHEY and CDR2 SVGAGI. The CDR3 is made up of 15 amino acids. CDR3 sequence reads: CASSSTGVAQETQYF. The DNA for the CDR3 is TGTGCCAGCAGTTCCACGGGAGTAGCTCAAGAGACCCAGTACTTC.

This clonotype was counted ten times or more. The CDR3 coding sequence is TGTGCCAGTAGTCCTAAGGGACTAGCTGGTAGGGAGACCCAGTACTTC. Protein product: CASSPKGLAGRETQYF. This sequence joins TRBV19 and TRBJ2-5, with 9 bases fitting TRBD2. V shed 5 bases and J 5 bases; nucleotides not matched to a gene: 12. The CDR3 is made up of 16 amino acids. Germline V CDR1 and CDR2: LNHDA, SQIVND (reference sequence).